This entry concerns a single TCR beta chain. Its antigen remains unknown. This entry belongs to a study of CD8+CD57+ T cells in acquired aplastic anemia. As for the study in general: When averaged, DNA from sorted CD4+ and CD8+ cells came to 2.5 to 4 ug.

Trimming stripped 5 bases from V and 6 bases from J, with 11 bases between. CDR1 is SGHTA and CDR2 is FQGNSA in the germline V gene. The CDR3 extends over 12 amino acids. Study observations and caveats: Patients had roughly 29 CD8+ CDR3 sequences in common with controls (the shared set). Patients were compared with controls for CD8+ Simpson's diversity, and no significant difference emerged.

TCR beta VDJ and CDR3 profiles were obtained from a genomic DNA template. In TCRdb, the reads were re-called with MiXCR into one record per CDR3 protein. Of under 200,000 distinct CDR3 sequences in the sample, around three fifths were seen once. The sequence was collected from a human donor with severe aplastic anemia or a healthy control (not recorded which). The sample was sorted CD4+, CD8+, or CD8+CD57+ T cells (not recorded which) from PBMCs. The genes are TRBV7-2 and TRBJ2-7, with D tentatively TRBD2 (5 bases). CDR3 residues: CASSLIGVEQYF. The CDR3 DNA reads as TGTGCCAGCAGCCTAATCGGGGTCGAGCAGTACTTC.